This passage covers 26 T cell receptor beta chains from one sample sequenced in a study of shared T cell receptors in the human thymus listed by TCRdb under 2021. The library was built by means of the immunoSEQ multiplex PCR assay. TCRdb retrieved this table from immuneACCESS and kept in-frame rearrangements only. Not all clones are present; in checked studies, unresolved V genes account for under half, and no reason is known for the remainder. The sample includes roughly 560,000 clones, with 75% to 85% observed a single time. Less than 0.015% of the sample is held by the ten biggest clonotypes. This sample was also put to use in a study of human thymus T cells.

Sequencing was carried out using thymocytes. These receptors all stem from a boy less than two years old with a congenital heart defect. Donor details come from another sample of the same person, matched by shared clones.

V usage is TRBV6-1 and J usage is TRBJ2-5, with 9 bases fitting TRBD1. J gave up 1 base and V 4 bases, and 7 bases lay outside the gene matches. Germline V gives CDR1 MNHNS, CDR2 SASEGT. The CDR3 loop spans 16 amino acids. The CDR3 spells CASSGLTGGVQETQYF. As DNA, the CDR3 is TGTGCCAGCAGTGGGCTGACAGGGGGGGTCCAAGAGACCCAGTACTTC.

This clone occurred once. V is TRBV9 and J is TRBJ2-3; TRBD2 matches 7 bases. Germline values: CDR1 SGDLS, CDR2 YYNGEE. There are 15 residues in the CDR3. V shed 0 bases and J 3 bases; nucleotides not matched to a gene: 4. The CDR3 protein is CASSVGGAGTDTQYF. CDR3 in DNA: TGTGCCAGCAGCGTAGGAGGAGCGGGGACAGATACGCAGTATTTT.

The chain's CDR3 is CASSLRPGQPQHF. DNA for the CDR3: TGTGCCAGCAGCTTGAGACCGGGACAGCCCCAGCATTTT. The chain couples TRBV5-6 to TRBJ1-5; D gene ambiguous. Trimming shortened V by 1 base and J by 7 bases, and 9 bases separated the two germline ends. The CDR3 length is 13 residues. Germline V gene data show CDR1 as SGHDT and CDR2 as YYEEEE. The whole variable domain, filled in from reference TRBV5-6 and TRBJ1-5, reads DAGVTQSPTHLIKTRGQQVTLRCSPKSGHDTVSWYQQALGQGPQFIFQYYEEEERQRGNFPDRFSGHQFPNYSSELNVNALLLGDSALYLCASSLRPGQPQHFGDGTRLSIL.

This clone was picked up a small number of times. The CDR3 region has the DNA TGTGCCAGCAGCTTAGGCCCCAGTTTTAACTATGGCTACACCTTC. Amino acids: CASSLGPSFNYGYTF. This chain joins TRBV7-2 and TRBJ1-2; D is undetermined. This CDR3 comprises 15 residues. In germline, CDR1 is SGHTA, CDR2 FQGNSA. Deletions cut 1 base from V and 1 base from J, with 10 bases between.

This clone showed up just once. The CDR3: CASSLDERTDTQYF. CDR3 coding DNA: TGTGCCAGCAGCTTGGACGAGCGCACAGATACGCAGTATTTT. The chain carries TRBV5-4 and TRBJ2-3; no reliable D call. CDR3 size: 14 residues. Germline lookup yields CDR1 SGHNT and CDR2 YYREEE (reference sequence). Trimming removed 0 bases at V and 1 base at J, with 6 bases between.

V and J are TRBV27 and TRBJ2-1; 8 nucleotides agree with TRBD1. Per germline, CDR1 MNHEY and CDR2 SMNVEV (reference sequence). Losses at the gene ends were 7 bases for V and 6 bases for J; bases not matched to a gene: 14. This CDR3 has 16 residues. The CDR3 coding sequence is TGTGCCAGCAACCCGTCGCCCAGGGGGCGATCCAATGAGCAGTTCTTC. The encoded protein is CASNPSPRGRSNEQFF.

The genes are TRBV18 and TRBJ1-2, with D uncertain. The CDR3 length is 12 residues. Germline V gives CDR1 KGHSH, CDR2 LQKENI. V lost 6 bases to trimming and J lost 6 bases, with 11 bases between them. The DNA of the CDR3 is TGTGCCAGCTCTCAAACCCAGGATGGCTACACCTTC. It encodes CASSQTQDGYTF.

This CDR3 is CSVEDFNEQFF. The DNA for the CDR3 is TGCAGCGTTGAAGACTTTAATGAGCAGTTCTTC. The genes are TRBV29-1 and TRBJ2-1, with D unclear. The V end lost 0 bases, the J end lost 7 bases, and 4 bases lay between the germline ends. Germline CDR1 reads SQVTM; CDR2 reads ANQGSEA. The CDR3 has 11 residues.

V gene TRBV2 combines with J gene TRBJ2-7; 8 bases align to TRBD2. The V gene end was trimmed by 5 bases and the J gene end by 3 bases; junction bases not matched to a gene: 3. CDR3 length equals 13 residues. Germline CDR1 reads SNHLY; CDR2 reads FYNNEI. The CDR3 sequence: CASSPGLGYEQYF. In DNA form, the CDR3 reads TGTGCCAGCAGTCCGGGACTAGGCTACGAGCAGTACTTC. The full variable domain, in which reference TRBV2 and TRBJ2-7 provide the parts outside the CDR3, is EPEVTQTPSHQVTQMGQEVILRCVPISNHLYFYWYRQILGQKVEFLVSFYNNEISEKSEIFDDQFSVERPDGSNFTLKIRSTKLEDSAMYFCASSPGLGYEQYFGPGTRLTVT.

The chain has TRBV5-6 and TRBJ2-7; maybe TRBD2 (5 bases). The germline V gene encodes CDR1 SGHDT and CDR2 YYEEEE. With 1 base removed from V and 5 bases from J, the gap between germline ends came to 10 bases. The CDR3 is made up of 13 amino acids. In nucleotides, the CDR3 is TGTGCCAGCAGCTTGTCCGGAGGTCACGAGCAGTACTTC. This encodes CASSLSGGHEQYF.

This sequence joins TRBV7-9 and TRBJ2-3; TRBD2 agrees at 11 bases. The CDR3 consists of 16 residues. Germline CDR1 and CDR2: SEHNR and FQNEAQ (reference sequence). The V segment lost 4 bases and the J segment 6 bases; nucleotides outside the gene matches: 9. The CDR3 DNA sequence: TGTGCCAGCAGCTATTCACTAGCGGGAGTTTGGGATACGCAGTATTTT. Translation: CASSYSLAGVWDTQYF.

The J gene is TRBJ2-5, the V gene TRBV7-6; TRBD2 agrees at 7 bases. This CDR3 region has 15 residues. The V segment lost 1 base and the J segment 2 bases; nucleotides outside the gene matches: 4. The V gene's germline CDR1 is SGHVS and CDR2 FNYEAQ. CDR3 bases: TGTGCCAGCAGCTTAGAAGGGCGGGAGCAAGAGACCCAGTACTTC. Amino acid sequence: CASSLEGREQETQYF.

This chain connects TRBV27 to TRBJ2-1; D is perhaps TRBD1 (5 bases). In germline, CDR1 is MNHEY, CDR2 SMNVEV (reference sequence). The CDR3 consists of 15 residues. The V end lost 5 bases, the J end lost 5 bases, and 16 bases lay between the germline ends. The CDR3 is CASSPWAGLDNEQFF. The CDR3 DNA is TGTGCCAGCAGTCCCTGGGCAGGGTTGGACAATGAGCAGTTCTTC.

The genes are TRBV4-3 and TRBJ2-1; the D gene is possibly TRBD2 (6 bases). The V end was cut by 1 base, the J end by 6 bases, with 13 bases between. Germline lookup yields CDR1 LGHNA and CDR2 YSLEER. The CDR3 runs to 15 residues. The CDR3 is CASSQVRTGGNEQFF. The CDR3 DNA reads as TGCGCCAGCAGCCAAGTCCGAACCGGGGGCAATGAGCAGTTCTTC.

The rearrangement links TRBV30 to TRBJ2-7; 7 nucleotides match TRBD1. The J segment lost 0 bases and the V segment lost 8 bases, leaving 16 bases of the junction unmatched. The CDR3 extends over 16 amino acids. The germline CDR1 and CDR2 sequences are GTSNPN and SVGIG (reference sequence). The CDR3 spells CAVRVTPNRGSYEQYF. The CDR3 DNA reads TGTGCCGTTCGAGTGACTCCTAACAGGGGCTCCTACGAGCAGTACTTC.

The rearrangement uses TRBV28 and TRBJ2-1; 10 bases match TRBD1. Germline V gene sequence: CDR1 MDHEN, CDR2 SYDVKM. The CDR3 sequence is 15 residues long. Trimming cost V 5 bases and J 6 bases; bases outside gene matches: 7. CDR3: CASSTGTGAINEQFF. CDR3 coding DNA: TGTGCCAGCAGTACTGGGACAGGGGCGATCAATGAGCAGTTCTTC. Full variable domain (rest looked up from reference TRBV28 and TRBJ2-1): DVKVTQSSRYLVKRTGEKVFLECVQDMDHENMFWYRQDPGLGLRLIYFSYDVKMKEKGDIPEGYSVSREKKERFSLILESASTNQTSMYLCASSTGTGAINEQFFGPGTRLTVL.

In nucleotides, the CDR3 is TGTGCCAGCAGTGCCTTCCCGACTAGCGGCAAACCTTACAATGAGCAGTTCTTC. Protein product: CASSAFPTSGKPYNEQFF. The chain couples TRBV28 to TRBJ2-1; 9 bases match TRBD2. Germline CDR1 is MDHEN and CDR2 is SYDVKM. Losses at the gene ends were 5 bases for V and 4 bases for J; bases not matched to a gene: 15. The CDR3 runs 18 residues.

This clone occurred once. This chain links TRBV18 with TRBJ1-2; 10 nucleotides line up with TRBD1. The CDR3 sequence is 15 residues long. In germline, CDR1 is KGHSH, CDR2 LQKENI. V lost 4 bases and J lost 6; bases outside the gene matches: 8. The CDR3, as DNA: TGTGCCAGCTCACGTCGATCCGGGACAGGGGATGGCTACACCTTC. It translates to CASSRRSGTGDGYTF.

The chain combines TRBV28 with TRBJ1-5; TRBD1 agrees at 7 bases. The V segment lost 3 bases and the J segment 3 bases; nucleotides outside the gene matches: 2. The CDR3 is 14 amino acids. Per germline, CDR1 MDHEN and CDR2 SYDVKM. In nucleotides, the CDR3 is TGTGCCAGCAGTTTCGGACAGGACAATCAGCCCCAGCATTTT. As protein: CASSFGQDNQPQHF. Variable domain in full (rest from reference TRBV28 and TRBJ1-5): DVKVTQSSRYLVKRTGEKVFLECVQDMDHENMFWYRQDPGLGLRLIYFSYDVKMKEKGDIPEGYSVSREKKERFSLILESASTNQTSMYLCASSFGQDNQPQHFGDGTRLSIL.

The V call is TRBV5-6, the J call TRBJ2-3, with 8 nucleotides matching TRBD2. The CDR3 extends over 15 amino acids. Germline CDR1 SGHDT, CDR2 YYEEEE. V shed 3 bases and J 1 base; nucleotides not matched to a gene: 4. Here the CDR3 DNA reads TGTGCCAGCAGCTCACCGGGACTAGGCACAGATACGCAGTATTTT. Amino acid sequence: CASSSPGLGTDTQYF.

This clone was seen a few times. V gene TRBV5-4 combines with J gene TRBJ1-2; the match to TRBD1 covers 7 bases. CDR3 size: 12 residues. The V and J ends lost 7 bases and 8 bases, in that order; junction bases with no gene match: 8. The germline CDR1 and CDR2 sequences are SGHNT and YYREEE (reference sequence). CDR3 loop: CASRLAGGGYTF. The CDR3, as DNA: TGTGCCAGCCGACTGGCAGGGGGAGGCTACACCTTC.

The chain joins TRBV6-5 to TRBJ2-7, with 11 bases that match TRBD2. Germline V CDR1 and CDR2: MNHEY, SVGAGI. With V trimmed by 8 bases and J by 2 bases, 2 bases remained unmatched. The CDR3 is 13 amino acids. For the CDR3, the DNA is TGTGCCAGCGGACTAGCGGGTACCTACGAGCAGTACTTC. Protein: CASGLAGTYEQYF.

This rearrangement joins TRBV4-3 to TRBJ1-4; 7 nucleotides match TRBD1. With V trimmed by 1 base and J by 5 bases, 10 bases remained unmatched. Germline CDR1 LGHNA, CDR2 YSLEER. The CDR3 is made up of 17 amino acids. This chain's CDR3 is CASSQGHRDSLNEKLFF. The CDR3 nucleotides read TGCGCCAGCAGCCAAGGCCACCGGGACAGCCTCAATGAAAAACTGTTTTTT.

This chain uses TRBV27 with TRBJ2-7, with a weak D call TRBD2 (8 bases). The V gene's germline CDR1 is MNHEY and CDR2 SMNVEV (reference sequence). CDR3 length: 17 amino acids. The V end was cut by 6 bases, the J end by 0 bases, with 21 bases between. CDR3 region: CASSRVAGQSFSYEQYF. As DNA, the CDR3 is TGTGCCAGCAGCCGGGTAGCGGGACAGTCCTTCTCCTACGAGCAGTACTTC.

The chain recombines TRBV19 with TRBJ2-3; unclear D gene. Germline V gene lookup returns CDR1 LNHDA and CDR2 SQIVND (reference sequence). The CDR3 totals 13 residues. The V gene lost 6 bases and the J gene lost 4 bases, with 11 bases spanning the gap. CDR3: CASRTGSADTQYF. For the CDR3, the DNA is TGTGCCAGTAGGACGGGTTCAGCAGATACGCAGTATTTT.

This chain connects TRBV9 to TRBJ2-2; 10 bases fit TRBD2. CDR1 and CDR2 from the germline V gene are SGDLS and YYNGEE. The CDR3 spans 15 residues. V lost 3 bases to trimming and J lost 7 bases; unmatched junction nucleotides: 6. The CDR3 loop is CASSASGSSHGELFF. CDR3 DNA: TGTGCCAGCAGCGCTAGCGGGAGCTCCCACGGGGAGCTGTTTTTT.